The clone carrying this TCR beta chain was observed many times. This record belongs to a study of neurological immune-mediated disorders. CDR1 is SGHTA and CDR2 is FQGNSA in the germline V gene. The CDR3 extends over 16 amino acids. With 5 bases clipped from V and 7 bases from J, the junction kept 14 bases outside the gene matches. With 10-nucleotide random UMIs, 5'RACE was used to make the cDNA. Sequencing of 15-18 subjects in each run yielded over 160 million TCR-beta sequences. One entry per CDR3 protein results from TCRdb running MiXCR on the 5' RACE reads. The table has about 22,000 distinct CDR3 sequences, 10% seen once; the top ten hold 20% to 25%.

Sequenced sample: PBMCs. V is TRBV7-2 and J is TRBJ2-1; 7 bases match TRBD1. The origin of this receptor is a woman aged 60-70 years with HTLV-1-associated myelopathy (HAM/TSP). This chain's CDR3 is CASSQRVTGPLNEQFF. In nucleotides, the CDR3 is TGTGCCAGCAGCCAACGGGTGACAGGGCCCCTAAATGAGCAGTTCTTC.